Listed here are 4 T cell receptor beta chains from one sample, sequenced in a study of metastatic and nonmetastatic thyroid tumors. MiXCR was used by TCRdb to re-call the PCR reads. The sample has 45,000 to 65,000 clones, around 20% seen once. Ahead of thyroid surgery, no patient had received treatment of any kind. Material for sequencing was blood. The source is a female donor with papillary thyroid cancer or a benign thyroid nodule (not recorded which). Some clones in this sample may be carry-over from other donors' samples.

Worth noting for this clone: The CDR3 does not close with the conserved phenylalanine or tryptophan, likely indicating a read error. The chain carries TRBV4-2 and TRBJ2-5; tentative D call: TRBD2 (5 bases). The CDR3 covers 13 residues. Germline loops: CDR1 LGHNA, CDR2 YNFKEQ. V lost 4 bases to trimming and J lost 5 bases, with 11 bases between them. The DNA for the CDR3 is TGTGCCAGCAGCCCGCGACCGGGGGAGACCCAGTACTCC. This gives the protein CASSPRPGETQYS.

This clone has ten or more counts. The chain carries TRBV19 and TRBJ1-4; maybe TRBD1 (5 bases). The V gene lost 0 bases and the J gene lost 0 bases, with 14 bases spanning the gap. The CDR3 runs to 18 residues. Per the germline V gene, CDR1 is LNHDA and CDR2 is SQIVND (reference sequence). As DNA, the CDR3 is TGTGCCAGTAGTATAGATGGTACCTCGGGGGCAACTAATGAAAAACTGTTTTTT. This translates into CASSIDGTSGATNEKLFF.

This clone has only one observation. The chain joins TRBV5-1 to TRBJ2-7; 7 bases align to TRBD1. The V gene end was trimmed by 5 bases and the J gene end by 5 bases; junction bases not matched to a gene: 13. CDR1 is SGHRS and CDR2 is YFSETQ in the germline V gene. The CDR3 is 15 amino acids. CDR3 residues: CASRLTGVLGDEQYF. The DNA of the CDR3 is TGCGCCAGCAGACTAACAGGGGTGCTCGGGGACGAGCAGTACTTC.

There are many counts of this clone. This CDR3 is CASSRRQGRNTEAFF. The CDR3 nucleotides read TGTGCCAGCAGCAGACGACAGGGGAGGAACACTGAAGCTTTCTTT. The chain employs TRBV7-6 and TRBJ1-1; 8 positions agree with TRBD1. The CDR3 is 15 amino acids. V shed 5 bases, J shed 1 base, and the junction held 6 bases outside the gene matches. Germline V gene sequence: CDR1 SGHVS, CDR2 FNYEAQ.